Described below is a single T cell receptor beta chain sequence and its context. Germline CDR1 is SNHLY and CDR2 is FYNNEI. V gave up 6 bases and J gave up 4 bases, with 13 bases separating them. This CDR3 region has 13 residues. The source of the sample is a study of blood T cell repertoires in COVID-19. Study background: The United States, Italy and Spain provided the acute and convalescent COVID-19 samples. Sources were T cells, B-cell-depleted T cells, or PBMCs; the material itself was cDNA or gDNA.

The Seattle site enrolled patients during active infection and followed them longitudinally. Original processing methods: How many nucleated cells were present was estimated from reference gene primer amplification. Repertoires were generated with immunoSEQ multiplex PCR, while TCRdb's copy carries only in-frame clones and drops some. V and J calls plus clone size are reproduced from that table; the DNA served to infer D and trimming. The sample has about 350,000 clones, about nine tenths seen once; the top ten hold approximately 7.4%. The TCR sequence derives from a woman aged 65 to 85 with COVID-19, enrolled during active disease. Sequences were obtained from peripheral blood. The gene calls are TRBV2 and TRBJ2-7, with a tentative D call TRBD1 (6 bases). The CDR3 is CASSDRLIYEQYF. The CDR3 nucleotides are TGTGCCAGCAGCGACAGGTTAATATACGAGCAGTACTTC.